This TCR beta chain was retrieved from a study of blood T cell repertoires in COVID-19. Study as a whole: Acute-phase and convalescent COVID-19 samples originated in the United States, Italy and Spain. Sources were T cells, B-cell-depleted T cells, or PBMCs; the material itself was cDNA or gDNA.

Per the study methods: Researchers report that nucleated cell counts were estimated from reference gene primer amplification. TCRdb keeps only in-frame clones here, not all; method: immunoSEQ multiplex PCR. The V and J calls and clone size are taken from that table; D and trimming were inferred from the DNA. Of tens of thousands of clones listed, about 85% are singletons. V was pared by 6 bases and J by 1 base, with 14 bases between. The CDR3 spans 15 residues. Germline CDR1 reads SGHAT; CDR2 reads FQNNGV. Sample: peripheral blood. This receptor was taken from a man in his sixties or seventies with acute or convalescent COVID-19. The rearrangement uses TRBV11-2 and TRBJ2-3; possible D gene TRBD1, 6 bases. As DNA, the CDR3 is TGTGCCAGCAGTCCAAGACAGGCCGGCACAGATACGCAGTATTTT. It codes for CASSPRQAGTDTQYF.